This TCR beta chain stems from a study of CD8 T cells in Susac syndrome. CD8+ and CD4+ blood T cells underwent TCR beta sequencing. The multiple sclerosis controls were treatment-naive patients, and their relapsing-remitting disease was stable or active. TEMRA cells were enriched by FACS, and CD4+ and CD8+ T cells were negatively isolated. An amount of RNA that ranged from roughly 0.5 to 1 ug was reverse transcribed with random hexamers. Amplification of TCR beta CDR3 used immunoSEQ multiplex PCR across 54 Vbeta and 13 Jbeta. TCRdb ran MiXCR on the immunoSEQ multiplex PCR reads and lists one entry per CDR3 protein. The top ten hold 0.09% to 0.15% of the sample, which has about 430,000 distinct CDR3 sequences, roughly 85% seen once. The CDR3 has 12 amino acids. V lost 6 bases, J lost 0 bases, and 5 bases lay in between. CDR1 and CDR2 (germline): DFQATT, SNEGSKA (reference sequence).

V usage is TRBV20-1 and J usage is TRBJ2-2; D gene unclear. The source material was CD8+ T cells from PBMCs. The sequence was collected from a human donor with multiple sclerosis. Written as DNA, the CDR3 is TGCAGTGCCCTCGCGAACACCGGGGAGCTGTTTTTT. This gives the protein CSALANTGELFF.